The table lists the clone carrying this TCR beta chain with many counts. The entry originates in a study of regulatory T cells in long-lasting Graves disease. Library construction for TCR beta used iRepertoire HTBI primers and Arm-PCR of CDR3 regions. TCRdb called the multiplex PCR reads again in MiXCR, with one record for every CDR3 protein. The sample holds over 500,000 distinct CDR3 sequences; around 16% are singletons and the top ten take around 11%. The sample's time point: newly diagnosed GD, antithyroid drugs for less than 3 months. Making the TCR library involved RNA that had been extracted from PBMCs. The CDR3 contains 10 residues. The germline V and J ends were trimmed by 6 bases and 3 bases, with 3 bases remaining between them. Germline loops: CDR1 MNHEY, CDR2 SVGEGT. The data were also submitted as part of a second study, on T cells in Graves' hyperthyroidism and ophthalmopathy.

The sample was peripheral blood mononuclear cells (PBMCs), taken at new diagnosis, from a patient treated with antithyroid drugs. This receptor was identified in a man aged 18 to 29 with Graves disease. The rearrangement links TRBV6-2 or TRBV6-3 to TRBJ2-7; D is ambiguous. Here the CDR3 DNA reads TGTGCCAGCAGCAACTACGAGCAGTACTTC. This translates into CASSNYEQYF.